The rows below give T cell receptor beta chains drawn from one sample of a study of tumor-infiltrating lymphocytes in primary liver carcinoma. MiXCR was run by TCRdb on the multiplex PCR reads, yielding one entry per CDR3 protein. Of 90,000 to 150,000 distinct CDR3 sequences listed, approximately 68% are singletons. Sequenced input: tumor-adjacent normal liver tissue. The source of these receptors is a woman aged 55-69 years with primary liver carcinoma and hepatitis B virus infection. CDR3s include the opening cysteine and the closing phenylalanine or tryptophan. The D gene is left open where the match is weak. The size entry is marked missing in some rows and otherwise reads once, few, many or a size class.

>TRBV6-2/TRBV6-3|-|-|TRBJ2-7
TGTGCCAGCAGTCATGGCCGATTGAGTTACGAGCAGTACTTC
CASSHGRLSYEQYF
>TRBV5-5|-|-|TRBJ2-3
TGTGCCAGCAGCCTAACCGGGAGCACAGATACGCTGTATTTT
CASSLTGSTDTLYF
>TRBV6-5|-|-|TRBJ2-6
TGTGCCAGCAGTCCCGACCTTCCTGGGGCCAACGTCCTGACTTTC
CASSPDLPGANVLTF
>TRBV6-5|-|-|TRBJ1-2
TGTGTCAGCAGACAGGAGACTTATTCTAACTATGGCTACATCTTC
CVSRQETYSNYGYIF
>TRBV6-1|-|-|TRBJ1-5
TGCGCCAGCCGCCTGGGAGGGGACTTCGGCAATCAGCCCCAGCATTTT
CASRLGGDFGNQPQHF
>TRBV10-2|-|-|TRBJ2-7
TGCGCCAGCCGTGACAGTGCTACAGAGCAGTACTTC
CASRDSATEQYF
>TRBV6-2/TRBV6-3|TRBD2|many|TRBJ2-1
TGTGCCAGCGCCCTCCCGCGAGAGCGGGATAATGAGCAGTTCTTC
CASALPRERDNEQFF
>TRBV29-1|-|few|TRBJ1-1
TGCAGCGTCCGACGGGGATGGGAGGACACTGAAGCTTTCTTT
CSVRRGWEDTEAFF
>TRBV12-3/TRBV12-4|-|many|TRBJ1-1
TGTGCCAGCAGTTCCGGGGGAAGGGCTGAAGCTTTCTTT
CASSSGGRAEAFF
>TRBV15|-|-|TRBJ2-3
TGTGCCACCAGCAGAGATTCGGGGAAAACAGATACGCAGTATTTT
CATSRDSGKTDTQYF
>TRBV29-1|-|-|TRBJ2-7
TGCACCGCGGCGAGGGGGGTCCCCTACGAGCAATACTTC
CTAARGVPYEQYF
>TRBV6-4|-|many|TRBJ2-2
TGTGCCAGCAGTAGAGACACCGGGGAGCTGTTTTTT
CASSRDTGELFF
>TRBV28|-|-|TRBJ1-2
TGTGCCAGCAGTGAGCAGAACAGGGTAAATAACTATGGCTACACCTTC
CASSEQNRVNNYGYTF
>TRBV19|TRBD2|few|TRBJ2-1
TGTGCCAGTAGTAAGCCGGGACTAGGGGTCAGGGATGAGCAGTTCTTC
CASSKPGLGVRDEQFF
>TRBV5-1|-|-|TRBJ2-1
TGCGCCAGCAGCTTGGACCCCAACAATAAGCAGTTCTTC
CASSLDPNNKQFF
>TRBV11-2|-|-|TRBJ2-7
TGTGCCAGCATCTTAGTTGGACACCACACCTACGAGCAGTATTTC
CASILVGHHTYEQYF
>TRBV7-6|-|-|TRBJ2-4
TGTGCCAGCAGCTTAGATCAGGGGTCAGCCAAAAACATTCAGTACTTC
CASSLDQGSAKNIQYF
>TRBV11-1|TRBD2|-|TRBJ2-3
TGTGCAGGCAGTTTAAGGCAACGTGCGGGAGAGCCTCACTTT
CAGSLRQRAGEPHF
>TRBV6-5|-|-|TRBJ2-6
TGTGCCAGTAGTTGGGACTTTGGGGCCAACGTCCTGACTTTC
CASSWDFGANVLTF
>TRBV12-3/TRBV12-4|-|-|TRBJ2-3
TGTGTCAGCTCCCGAGGGTGGACGGCGGATACGCAGTATTTT
CVSSRGWTADTQYF
>TRBV7-3|TRBD2|once|TRBJ2-1
TGTGCCAGCAGCCCAGGGGCGGGAGGGGCCTACAATGAGCAGTTCTTC
CASSPGAGGAYNEQFF
>TRBV5-1|TRBD2|many|TRBJ2-3
TGCGCCAGCAGCTTGGCTAGCGGGAGCACAGATACGCAGTATTTT
CASSLASGSTDTQYF
>TRBV29-1|TRBD1|-|TRBJ2-3
TGCAGCGCCCACGGACAGGGGAGCACAGATACGGAGTATTTT
CSAHGQGSTDTEYF
>TRBV7-3|TRBD2|few|TRBJ2-5
TGTGCCAGCAGCTTATCGGGGGGAACACTAGCGGGAGATCAAGAGACCCAGTACTTC
CASSLSGGTLAGDQETQYF
>TRBV12-3/TRBV12-4|-|-|TRBJ1-2
TGTGCCAGCAGTTTAGAAAGGGGCTGCACCTTC
CASSLERGCTF
>TRBV11-2|TRBD2|medium-sized|TRBJ2-7
TGTGCCAGCAGCCCCGACTTCCCTCGGGAGGGCTCCTACGAGCAGTACTTC
CASSPDFPREGSYEQYF
>TRBV30|-|many|TRBJ2-7
TGTGCCTGGAGTCTAGGCGGGAACTACGAGCAGTACTTC
CAWSLGGNYEQYF
>TRBV28|-|once|TRBJ2-2
TGTGCCAGCAGTTCCCGGACTCCCGGGGCCCGAGAGCTGTTTTTT
CASSSRTPGARELFF
>TRBV11-3|-|few|TRBJ2-3
TGTGCCAGTAGCTTATCATTTCGACTGCTACGGACAGATACGCAGTATTTT
CASSLSFRLLRTDTQYF
>TRBV29-1|TRBD1|-|TRBJ2-6
TGCAGCGCCGGGTCAGGGGGTGTTACTGGGACCAACGTCCTGACTTTC
CSAGSGGVTGTNVLTF
>TRBV11-2|TRBD2|-|TRBJ2-5
TGTGCCAGCAGCCAGGTCGCGACTAGCGGATCCGGGACCCAGCACTTC
CASSQVATSGSGTQHF
>TRBV6-2/TRBV6-3|-|-|TRBJ2-3
TGTGCCAGCAGCTCCTTCGGCAAGAGCACATATACGCACTATTTT
CASSSFGKSTYTHYF
>TRBV5-5|-|-|TRBJ2-3
TGTGCCAGCAGCTTGGGCGTTGCGGAAGTGGCCGATATGCAGTATTTT
CASSLGVAEVADMQYF
>TRBV11-3|-|-|TRBJ2-3
TGTGCCTGCAGCTTTGGGACGCCGATGGCGCCGCAGTATTTT
CACSFGTPMAPQYF
>TRBV6-5|-|-|TRBJ1-1
TGTGCCAGCAGTTACAAGTCAGGGAGCGCTGAAACTTTCTTT
CASSYKSGSAETFF
>TRBV11-2|-|few|TRBJ1-1
TGTGCCAACAGCTTAGGGCGGGGGCGGCGAGCTTTCTTT
CANSLGRGRRAFF
>TRBV14|-|many|TRBJ1-3
TGTGCCAGCAGCCAGTCGAGGGGAAACACCATATATTTT
CASSQSRGNTIYF
>TRBV5-1|TRBD2|few|TRBJ2-1
TGCGCCAGCAGCTTGGAGGCTAGCGGGAGGGCCCAGTTCTTC
CASSLEASGRAQFF
>TRBV12-3/TRBV12-4|TRBD1|many|TRBJ1-1
TGTGCCAGCAGTGAAGACAGGGGTACTGAAGCTTTCTTT
CASSEDRGTEAFF
>TRBV28|TRBD2|-|TRBJ2-7
TGTGCCAGCAATCCATTAGCGGGAGGGTACGAGCAGTACTTC
CASNPLAGGYEQYF
>TRBV11-2|TRBD2|once|TRBJ2-1
TGTGCCAGCAGTCTAGCGGGAGGGCCGCTTGAGCACTTCTTC
CASSLAGGPLEHFF
>TRBV11-2|TRBD1|few|TRBJ1-4
TGTGCCAGCAGCTTCCAGACAGGGAAGGGTGAGAAACTGTTTTTT
CASSFQTGKGEKLFF